These T cell receptor beta chains were read from a single sample in a study of blood T cell repertoires in COVID-19. This table comes from immunoSEQ multiplex PCR, and its TCRdb copy is limited to in-frame clones, with some not included. The sample has about 160,000 clones, 80% to 85% seen once. Sample: PBMCs or T cells enriched from blood (not recorded which). Source of these receptors: a woman aged 45-65 years who had recovered from COVID-19. Both conserved end residues are part of each CDR3. D genes are given only for firm matches. Where a row states a size, it is once, few, many or the class of an expanded clone; other rows omit it.

clone size	V gene	D gene	J gene	CDR3 DNA	CDR3 protein
.	TRBV7-2	TRBD2	TRBJ2-1	TGTGCCAGCAGCGCGCTCGCGAGACTAGCGCCGTACAATGAGCAGTTCTTC	CASSALARLAPYNEQFF
.	TRBV7-9	.	TRBJ1-3	TGTGCCAGCAAATCCAGCTCTGGAAACACCATATATTTT	CASKSSSGNTIYF
.	TRBV28	TRBD2	TRBJ2-1	TGTGCCCTGGGGAGCGGGAGTGGCGGTGAGCAGTTCTTC	CALGSGSGGEQFF
.	TRBV7-2	TRBD2	TRBJ2-3	TGTGCCAGCAGCTTATTTGGGGGGGGCACAGATACGCAGTATTTT	CASSLFGGGTDTQYF
.	TRBV24-1	.	TRBJ2-5	TGTGCCACCAGTGACCCGGGACTGTCAGAGACCCAGTACTTC	CATSDPGLSETQYF
.	TRBV6-5	.	TRBJ2-4	TGTGCCAGCAGTACAGAACTAGCCAAAAACATTCAGTACTTC	CASSTELAKNIQYF
.	TRBV18	.	TRBJ1-2	TGTGCCAGCTCACCGGAGGAAGGGGGTAGGACCTTC	CASSPEEGGRTF
few	TRBV12-3/TRBV12-4	.	TRBJ1-1	TGTGCCAGCAGTTTACGTAGGAACACTGAAGCTTTCTTT	CASSLRRNTEAFF
.	TRBV7-8	.	TRBJ2-7	TGTGCCAGCAGCCCCGTAGGCCAGGGGTACGAGCAGTACTTC	CASSPVGQGYEQYF
.	TRBV4-1	TRBD2	TRBJ2-1	TGCGCCAGCAGCCAAATGGGACTAGCGGACCACTCCTACAATGAGCAGTTCTTC	CASSQMGLADHSYNEQFF
.	TRBV9	.	TRBJ1-3	TGTGCCAGCAGCGCCACAGGGTCGGGAAACACCATATATTTT	CASSATGSGNTIYF
.	TRBV19	.	TRBJ2-3	TGTGCCAGTAGTATCGGCCGGGATTTTGATACGCAGTATTTT	CASSIGRDFDTQYF
.	TRBV6-2/TRBV6-3	TRBD1	TRBJ2-3	TGTGCCAGCAGTTCCCGGGACAGGGGCTGGTATTTT	CASSSRDRGWYF
.	TRBV24-1	TRBD2	TRBJ2-3	TGTGCCACCAGTGATTTCAGCGGGGGCACAGATACGCAGTATTTT	CATSDFSGGTDTQYF
.	TRBV2	TRBD1	TRBJ1-5	TGTGCCAGCAGTCAATTCCTCACAGGGGGACCTAACAATCAGCCCCAGCATTTT	CASSQFLTGGPNNQPQHF
.	TRBV6-5	TRBD1	TRBJ2-1	TGTGCCAGCAGTCCCAGGACAGGCCATGAGCAGTTCTTC	CASSPRTGHEQFF
few	TRBV18	.	TRBJ2-7	TGTGCCAGCTCACCGGGGCGGGAAAGGCGGGAGCAGTACTTC	CASSPGRERREQYF
.	TRBV3-1/TRBV3-2	.	TRBJ1-2	TGTGCCAGCAGCCAAGAGAGCTTCCGCCACTATGGCTACACCTTC	CASSQESFRHYGYTF
.	TRBV11-3	.	TRBJ1-2	TGTGCCAGCAGCTTAGAAAGATTGGAAAGGGACACGACTAACTATGGCTACACCTTC	CASSLERLERDTTNYGYTF
.	TRBV20-1	.	TRBJ1-1	TGCAGTGCTTATCCTAATGGGGACACAACCTTT	CSAYPNGDTTF
.	TRBV7-2	TRBD1	TRBJ1-1	TGTGCCAGCAGGCCCGCAGGGGGCGCGGGGAACACTGAAGCTTTCTTT	CASRPAGGAGNTEAFF
.	TRBV19	TRBD2	TRBJ2-2	TGTGCCAGTAGTATAGGGGCGGGAGCGAACACCGGGGAGCTGTTTTTT	CASSIGAGANTGELFF
.	TRBV18	TRBD1	TRBJ1-6	TGTGCCAGCTCACCCCAGGGACAGAATAATTCACCCCTCCACTTT	CASSPQGQNNSPLHF
.	TRBV4-3	.	TRBJ2-1	TGCGCCAGCAGCCAAGATGCAGCACAGGGGAGGTACAATGAGCAGTTCTTC	CASSQDAAQGRYNEQFF
.	TRBV7-8	.	TRBJ1-3	TGTGCCAGCAGCCCACGACTGGAAAACACCATATATTTT	CASSPRLENTIYF
.	TRBV4-3	TRBD2	TRBJ2-2	TGCGCCAGTGCCAGGAGCGGGGGGGCCGGGGGCCCCGGGGAGCTGTTTTTT	CASARSGGAGGPGELFF
.	TRBV7-3	TRBD1	TRBJ2-3	TGTGCCAGCAGCTTAGTAGAAGGGGGCAGCACAGATACGCAGTATTTT	CASSLVEGGSTDTQYF
.	TRBV5-1	.	TRBJ2-7	TGCGCCAGCAGCCGAGAGGGTCCTAGATCGAGCTACGAGCAGTACTTC	CASSREGPRSSYEQYF
.	TRBV27	TRBD2	TRBJ2-7	TGTGCCAGCAGTTTAGCCGGGGCTAGCGGGACCTACGAGCAGTACTTC	CASSLAGASGTYEQYF
once	TRBV29-1	TRBD1	TRBJ1-2	TGCAGCGTTGACCAGGACAGGGTGGCTGGTGGCTACACCTTC	CSVDQDRVAGGYTF
.	TRBV6-4	.	TRBJ2-2	TGTGCCAGCAGGCCAGGGGATAACACCGGGGAGCTGTTTTTT	CASRPGDNTGELFF
once	TRBV27	TRBD2	TRBJ2-3	TGTGCCAGCAGTTTATTGCTAGCGGGCACAGATACGCAGTATTTT	CASSLLLAGTDTQYF
.	TRBV7-3	.	TRBJ2-3	TGTGCCAGCAGCTTAGGTACCCTAGAGGATACGCAGTATTTT	CASSLGTLEDTQYF
.	TRBV9	TRBD1	TRBJ1-4	TGTGCCAGCAGCGTAGGGACAGGGCAGGGTGAAAAACTGTTTTTT	CASSVGTGQGEKLFF
.	TRBV6-5	TRBD2	TRBJ2-5	TGTGCCAGCAGAGACCTAGCGGGGGATGAGACCCAGTACTTC	CASRDLAGDETQYF
.	TRBV19	.	TRBJ1-2	TGTGCCAGTAGCAGACTATTTATGATTGAGCGGTATGGCTACACCTTC	CASSRLFMIERYGYTF
.	TRBV5-4	.	TRBJ2-3	TGTGCCAGCAGCACGGCGGAGATCACAGATACGCAGTATTTT	CASSTAEITDTQYF
.	TRBV28	TRBD2	TRBJ2-1	TGTGCCAGCAGGCCTAGCGGGATCTACAATGAGCAGTTCTTC	CASRPSGIYNEQFF
.	TRBV6-4	TRBD1	TRBJ2-7	TGTGCCAGCGACGGGACAGGGTCTTGCTTAGACGAGCAGTACTTC	CASDGTGSCLDEQYF
.	TRBV27	.	TRBJ1-2	TGTGCCAGCAGGCGACCCCTTACAGCGAAAGGGGCCTATGGCTACACCTTC	CASRRPLTAKGAYGYTF
.	TRBV11-3	.	TRBJ2-1	TGTGCCAGCAGCTTAGATGGGTTTCGACTATGGGCCTATGGGAATGAGCAGTTCTTC	CASSLDGFRLWAYGNEQFF
.	TRBV18	.	TRBJ2-7	TGTGCCAGTTCCTCAGGGGACGAGCAGTACTTC	CASSSGDEQYF
.	TRBV28	.	TRBJ1-2	TGTGCCAGCCAACCCCGGGTTTCCTTCTATGGCTACACCTTC	CASQPRVSFYGYTF
once	TRBV27	TRBD1	TRBJ1-6	TGTGCCAGCAGTACGACCAGGGGGGCTTCACCCCTCCACTTT	CASSTTRGASPLHF
.	TRBV4-2	TRBD2	TRBJ2-1	TGTGCCAGCAGCCAAGGTAGCGGGGGGGCTAATGAGCAGTTCTTC	CASSQGSGGANEQFF
.	TRBV18	TRBD1	TRBJ2-1	TGTGCCAGCTCACTTGGGACAGGGTCTGGCAATGAGCAGTTCTTC	CASSLGTGSGNEQFF
.	TRBV15	.	TRBJ1-1	TGTGCCACCAGCAGGGATATCGGGACATCCTACACTGAAGCTTTCTTT	CATSRDIGTSYTEAFF
.	TRBV6-5	.	TRBJ2-5	TGTGCCAGCAGTTCAAGGACATTCCAAGAGACCCAGTACTTC	CASSSRTFQETQYF
.	TRBV2	.	TRBJ1-1	TGCCCTAGCGGGTTAGGGATGAACACTGAAGCTTTCTTT	CPSGLGMNTEAFF
.	TRBV18	TRBD1	TRBJ1-2	TGTGCCAGCTCACAGGGACAGACCCTCTATGGCTACACCTTC	CASSQGQTLYGYTF
once	TRBV25-1	.	TRBJ1-6	TGTGCCAGCAGTGAATACTCGACCCGGGGTTACTCACCCCTCCACTTT	CASSEYSTRGYSPLHF
.	TRBV7-6	TRBD1	TRBJ1-1	TGTGCCAGCAGTCTAGACAGGGGTAAGGGCACTGAAGCTTTCTTT	CASSLDRGKGTEAFF
.	TRBV7-9	.	TRBJ2-3	TGTGCCAGCAGCTGGGGCACGGGCCTGGCAGATACGCAGTATTTT	CASSWGTGLADTQYF
.	TRBV6-2/TRBV6-3	.	TRBJ2-1	TGTGCCAGCAGTTATCGGAATAGCGGTGGTGAGCAGTTCTTC	CASSYRNSGGEQFF